This passage covers 20 T cell receptor beta chains from one sample sequenced in a study of cytomegalovirus exposure and HLA in healthy donors. PCR involved 60 Vbeta and 13 Jbeta primers. Measured with immunoSEQ multiplex PCR; TCRdb has only the in-frame clones, and not every one. The sample yields some 130,000 clones, over 50% seen once. The sample comprised PBMCs. Every receptor here comes from a human donor in good health.

This chain connects TRBV19 to TRBJ1-1; D not resolved. Trimming shortened V by 5 bases and J by 0 bases, and 16 bases separated the two germline ends. CDR3 size: 16 residues. Germline V gene lookup returns CDR1 LNHDA and CDR2 SQIVND (reference sequence). The CDR3 is CASSVKSGAMNTEAFF. For the CDR3, the DNA is TGTGCCAGTAGTGTTAAATCAGGCGCCATGAACACTGAAGCTTTCTTT.

This clone showed up just a few times. V is TRBV2 and J is TRBJ1-2; 7 bases map to TRBD1. From germline, CDR1 is SNHLY and CDR2 FYNNEI. The CDR3 has 13 residues. The trim removed 8 bases at V and 12 bases at J, leaving 15 bases unmatched. The CDR3 DNA sequence: TGTGCCAGCTTGCTCACGGACAGGAGTTCTCACACCTTC. Translation gives CASLLTDRSSHTF. Complete variable domain (other parts from reference TRBV2 and TRBJ1-2): EPEVTQTPSHQVTQMGQEVILRCVPISNHLYFYWYRQILGQKVEFLVSFYNNEISEKSEIFDDQFSVERPDGSNFTLKIRSTKLEDSAMYFCASLLTDRSSHTFGSGTRLTVV.

This rearrangement joins TRBV11-2 to TRBJ2-7; 9 bases fit TRBD1. The junction had 7 bases not matched to a gene; V was cut back by 5 bases and J by 2 bases. Per the germline V gene, CDR1 is SGHAT and CDR2 is FQNNGV. CDR3 length: 15 amino acids. The CDR3 DNA sequence: TGTGCCAGCAGCCACCGGGACAGGGCAGCCTACGAGCAGTACTTC. It yields the protein CASSHRDRAAYEQYF.

This rearrangement joins TRBV6-6 to TRBJ2-7, with D perhaps TRBD1 (6 bases). Germline V CDR1 and CDR2: MNHNY, SVGAGI (reference sequence). The CDR3 totals 14 residues. The germline V and J ends were trimmed by 2 bases and 3 bases, with 11 bases remaining between them. The CDR3 loop reads CASSYPDSSYEQYF. In DNA, the CDR3 is TGTGCCAGCAGTTACCCGGACAGTAGCTACGAGCAGTACTTC.

V and J are TRBV7-2 and TRBJ2-2; D may be TRBD2 (5 bases). The CDR3 sequence is 14 residues long. Trimming removed 4 bases at V and 7 bases at J, with 13 bases between. Germline V CDR1 and CDR2: SGHTA, FQGNSA. CDR3 amino acids: CASSYQAAGGELFF. The DNA for the CDR3 is TGTGCCAGCAGCTACCAGGCGGCGGGCGGGGAGCTGTTTTTT.

The chain combines TRBV6-5 with TRBJ1-2, with a possible D match to TRBD1 (5 bases). The CDR3 totals 14 residues. The germline CDR1 and CDR2 sequences are MNHEY and SVGAGI. Trimming cost V 7 bases and J 8 bases, with 20 bases left between them. The DNA for the CDR3 is TGTGCCAGCAAAAGCCAGGGCTCGGTGCGGGGCTACACCTTC. Translating gives CASKSQGSVRGYTF.

The chain is built from TRBV6-1 and TRBJ2-5, with D possibly matching TRBD2 (5 bases). The length of the CDR3 is 13 residues. Germline V gene sequence: CDR1 MNHNS, CDR2 SASEGT. V was trimmed by 5 bases and J by 3 bases, leaving 10 bases between them. This CDR3 reads CASSPTTEETQYF. The CDR3 DNA follows: TGTGCCAGCAGTCCGACTACCGAAGAGACCCAGTACTTC.

V gene TRBV11-2 combines with J gene TRBJ2-5; no firm D call. V lost 1 base and J lost 5, with 11 bases in between. CDR1 is SGHAT and CDR2 is FQNNGV in the germline V gene. CDR3 size: 14 residues. Here the CDR3 reads CASSLGGFGETQYF. The CDR3 bases are TGTGCCAGCAGCTTAGGAGGATTCGGGGAGACCCAGTACTTC.

In its sample, this clone was seen a few times. The V gene is TRBV2, the J gene TRBJ2-2; 10 bases map to TRBD1. V dropped 7 bases and J dropped 8; count of bases not matched to a gene: 10. The germline V gene encodes CDR1 SNHLY and CDR2 FYNNEI. The CDR3 covers 15 residues. CDR3 in amino acids: CASTLGDRGRGELFF. DNA of the CDR3: TGTGCCAGCACCTTGGGGGACAGGGGTAGGGGGGAGCTGTTTTTT.

The chain recombines TRBV6-1 with TRBJ2-3; the D is unclear. Germline V gives CDR1 MNHNS, CDR2 SASEGT. Deletions cut 7 bases from V and 2 bases from J, with 10 bases between. There are 13 residues in the CDR3. The CDR3 spells CASIQRNTDTQYF. The CDR3 DNA follows: TGTGCCAGCATACAGAGAAACACAGATACGCAGTATTTT.

This rearrangement joins TRBV28 to TRBJ1-5, with 7 bases fitting TRBD1. The CDR3 is 16 amino acids. Trimming removed 7 bases from V and 1 base from J; junction bases left unmatched: 10. From germline, CDR1 is MDHEN and CDR2 SYDVKM. The CDR3 region has the DNA TGTGCCAGCAAGGGGGCGGGGGGGGCGAGCAATCAGCCCCAGCATTTT. Amino acid sequence: CASKGAGGASNQPQHF.

V is TRBV7-2 and J is TRBJ2-7; TRBD2 matches 9 bases. The trim removed 5 bases at V and 4 bases at J, leaving 3 bases unmatched. CDR3 size: 13 residues. Germline V lookup: CDR1 SGHTA, CDR2 FQGNSA. For the CDR3, the DNA is TGTGCCAGCAGCGTCCTAGCGGGGTACGAGCAGTACTTC. This translates into CASSVLAGYEQYF.

This sequence joins TRBV19 and TRBJ2-3, with 7 nucleotides matching TRBD2. V trimming: 5 bases; J trimming: 0 bases; junction bases outside the gene matches: 8. Germline values: CDR1 LNHDA, CDR2 SQIVND (reference sequence). This CDR3 is 16 amino acids long. CDR3 protein: CASSPLSGPSTDTQYF. The CDR3 coding sequence is TGTGCCAGTAGTCCCCTTAGCGGGCCTAGCACAGATACGCAGTATTTT.

The chain recombines TRBV27 with TRBJ2-7; TRBD1 aligns across 10 bases. This CDR3 comprises 14 residues. Trimming took 8 bases from V and 2 from J; bases not matched to a gene: 6. Germline assignment: CDR1 MNHEY and CDR2 SMNVEV (reference sequence). The CDR3 DNA follows: TGTGCCAGCCGAAGGGACAGGGGAGCCTACGAGCAGTACTTC. Amino acid sequence: CASRRDRGAYEQYF.

This clone was counted only a few times. V gene TRBV5-1 combines with J gene TRBJ2-3, with 8 bases lining up with TRBD2. After removal of 0 bases from V and 5 bases from J, the junction contained 5 bases not matched to a gene. Germline lookup yields CDR1 SGHRS and CDR2 YFSETQ. This CDR3 region has 15 residues. The chain's CDR3 is CASSLAAGVGDTQYF. The DNA for the CDR3 is TGCGCCAGCAGCTTGGCAGCGGGAGTCGGAGATACGCAGTATTTT.

V usage is TRBV5-6 and J usage is TRBJ1-5; 8 bases fit TRBD1. Germline V gene data show CDR1 as SGHDT and CDR2 as YYEEEE. The V gene end was trimmed by 4 bases and the J gene end by 4 bases; junction bases not matched to a gene: 4. CDR3 size: 14 residues. The CDR3 spells CASSTRTGNQPQHF. CDR3 DNA: TGTGCCAGCAGCACAAGGACAGGGAATCAGCCCCAGCATTTT.

The chain carries TRBV5-4 and TRBJ2-5, with D maybe TRBD2 (7 bases). Germline values: CDR1 SGHNT, CDR2 YYREEE (reference sequence). V shed 3 bases and J shed 2 bases, with 17 bases lying between them. This CDR3 is 16 amino acids long. The CDR3 protein is CASSSLSGGRQETQYF. DNA of the CDR3: TGTGCCAGCAGCTCCCTATCGGGGGGCCGACAAGAGACCCAGTACTTC.

The genes are TRBV7-8 and TRBJ2-7; 13 positions agree with TRBD2. Germline V CDR1 and CDR2: SGHVS, FQNEAQ. Germline trimming cut 2 bases from V and 1 base from J; bases unmatched to any gene: 11. The CDR3 is made up of 19 amino acids. The CDR3 DNA reads TGTGCCAGCAGCTTACCCGGACTAGCGGGAGACCCCTCATCCTACGAGCAGTACTTC. Translated, it gives CASSLPGLAGDPSSYEQYF.

The chain employs TRBV2 and TRBJ2-1; weak D call: TRBD1 (5 bases). V lost 6 bases and J 7 bases, leaving 13 bases between the germline ends. This CDR3 spans 13 amino acids. CDR1 and CDR2 (germline): SNHLY, FYNNEI. This CDR3 reads CASSPNQGNEQFF. In DNA form, the CDR3 reads TGTGCCAGCAGCCCTAACCAGGGAAATGAGCAGTTCTTC.

This clone turned up a few times. V is TRBV9 and J is TRBJ1-4; 10 bases are shared with TRBD1. The germline gives CDR1 SGDLS, CDR2 YYNGEE. The CDR3 consists of 19 residues. The trim removed 0 bases at V and 8 bases at J, leaving 16 bases unmatched. The CDR3 DNA is TGTGCCAGCAGCGTAGGACCCCCCGGGACAGGGGCGGTGTGGGAAAAACTGTTTTTT. Translation: CASSVGPPGTGAVWEKLFF.